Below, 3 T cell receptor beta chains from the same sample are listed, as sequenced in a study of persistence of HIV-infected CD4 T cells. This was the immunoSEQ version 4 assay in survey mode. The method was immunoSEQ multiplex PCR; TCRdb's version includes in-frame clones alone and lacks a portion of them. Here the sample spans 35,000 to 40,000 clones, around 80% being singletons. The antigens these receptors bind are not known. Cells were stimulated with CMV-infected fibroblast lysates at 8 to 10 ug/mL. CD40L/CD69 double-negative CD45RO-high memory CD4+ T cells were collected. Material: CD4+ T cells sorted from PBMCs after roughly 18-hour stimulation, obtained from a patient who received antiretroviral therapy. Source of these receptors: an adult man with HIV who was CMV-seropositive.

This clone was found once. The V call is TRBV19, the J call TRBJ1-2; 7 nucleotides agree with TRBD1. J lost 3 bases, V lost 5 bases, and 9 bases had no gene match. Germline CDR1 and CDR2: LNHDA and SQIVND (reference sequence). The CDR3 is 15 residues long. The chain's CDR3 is CASSAGTAEDYGYTF. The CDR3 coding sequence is TGTGCCAGTAGTGCCGGGACAGCGGAGGACTATGGCTACACCTTC.

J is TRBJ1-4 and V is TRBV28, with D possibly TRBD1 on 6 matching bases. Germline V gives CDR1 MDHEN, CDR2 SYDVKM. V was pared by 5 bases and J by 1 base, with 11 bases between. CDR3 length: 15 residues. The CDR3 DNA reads TGTGCCAGCAGTGCCTCAGGGGAAACTAATGAAAAACTGTTTTTT. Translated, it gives CASSASGETNEKLFF.

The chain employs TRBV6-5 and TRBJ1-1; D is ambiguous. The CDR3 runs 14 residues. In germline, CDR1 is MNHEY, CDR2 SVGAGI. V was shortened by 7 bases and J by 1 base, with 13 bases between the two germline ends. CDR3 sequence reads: CASTYPGSNTEAFF. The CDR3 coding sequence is TGTGCCAGCACCTACCCCGGGTCGAACACTGAAGCTTTCTTT.